This TCR beta chain originates from a study of blood T cell repertoires in COVID-19. For the study at large: Donors in the United States, Italy and Spain gave samples during acute or convalescent COVID-19.

CDR1 and CDR2 from the germline V gene are LGHDT and YNNKEL (reference sequence). The V end was cut by 6 bases, the J end by 5 bases, with 16 bases between. This CDR3 has 14 amino acids. Per the original methods: Cell counts per sample came from amplifying reference gene primers. Assay used: immunoSEQ multiplex PCR; TCRdb lists only in-frame clones, some missing. The V and J calls and clone size were taken over from that table, and D and trimming were inferred from the DNA. The data show around 240,000 clones, about 87% seen once. The chain carries TRBV3-1 (or the pseudogene TRBV3-2) and TRBJ1-1; D is undetermined. This TCR derives from a man aged 50 to 60 who had been exposed to COVID-19. Sequencing was carried out using PBMCs or T cells enriched from blood (not recorded which). The CDR3 loop is CASRKERGVTEAFF. CDR3 coding DNA: TGTGCCAGCAGGAAAGAACGTGGAGTGACTGAAGCTTTCTTT.